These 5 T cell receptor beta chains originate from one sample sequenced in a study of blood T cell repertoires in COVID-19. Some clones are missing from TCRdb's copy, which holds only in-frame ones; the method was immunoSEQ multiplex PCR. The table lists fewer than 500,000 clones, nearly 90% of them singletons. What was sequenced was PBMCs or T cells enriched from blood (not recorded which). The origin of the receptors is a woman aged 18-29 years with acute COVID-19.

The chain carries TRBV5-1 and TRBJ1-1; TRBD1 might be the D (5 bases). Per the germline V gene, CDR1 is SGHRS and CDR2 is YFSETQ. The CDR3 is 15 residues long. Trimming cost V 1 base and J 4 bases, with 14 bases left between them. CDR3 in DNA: TGCGCCAGCAGCTTGCAGGCGGCGGGGGGCACTGAAGCTTTCTTT. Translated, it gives CASSLQAAGGTEAFF.

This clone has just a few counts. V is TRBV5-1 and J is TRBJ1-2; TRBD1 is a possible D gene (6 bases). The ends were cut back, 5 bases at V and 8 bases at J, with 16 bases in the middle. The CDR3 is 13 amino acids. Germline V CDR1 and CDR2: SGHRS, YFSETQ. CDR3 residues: CASRGDNGDGYTF. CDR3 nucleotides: TGCGCCAGCAGGGGGGACAATGGGGACGGCTACACCTTC.

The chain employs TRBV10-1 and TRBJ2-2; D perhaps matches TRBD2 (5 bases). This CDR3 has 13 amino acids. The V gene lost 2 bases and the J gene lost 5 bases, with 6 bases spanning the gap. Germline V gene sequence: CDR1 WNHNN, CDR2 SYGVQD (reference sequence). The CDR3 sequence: CASSEPGTGELFF. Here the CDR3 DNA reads TGCGCCAGCAGTGAGCCGGGGACCGGGGAGCTGTTTTTT.

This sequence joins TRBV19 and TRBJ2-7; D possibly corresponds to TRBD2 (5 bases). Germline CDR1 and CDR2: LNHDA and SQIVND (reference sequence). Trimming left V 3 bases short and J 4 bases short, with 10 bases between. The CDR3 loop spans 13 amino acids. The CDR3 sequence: CASSIYSGYEQYF. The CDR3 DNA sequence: TGTGCCAGTAGTATTTACAGCGGATACGAGCAGTACTTC.

CDR3 coding DNA: TGTGCCAGCAGTGATAGCGGGGCCTATGGCTACACCTTC. Residues: CASSDSGAYGYTF. The chain has TRBV25-1 and TRBJ1-2; D might be TRBD1 (5 bases). Germline loops: CDR1 MGHDK, CDR2 SYGVNS. The CDR3 is 13 amino acids. V was clipped by 3 bases and J by 4 bases, with 9 bases between them.